What follows are 23 T cell receptor beta chains derived from one specimen sequenced in a study of beta chain features in type 1 diabetes. All of the isolated RNA was reverse transcribed, so expressed TCRB transcripts were sequenced. Libraries were prepared by immunoSEQ multiplex PCR; TCRdb keeps only in-frame clonotypes and omits some of them. This table has under 90,000 clones, around a third appearing once. Input material: stem cell memory CD4+ T cells from blood. All receptors come from a woman younger than 30 in good health.

Only a few counts were recorded for this clone. V is TRBV7-9 and J is TRBJ2-7; 13 nucleotides match TRBD2. CDR3 size: 17 residues. Losses at the gene ends were 5 bases for V and 0 bases for J; bases not matched to a gene: 7. Germline lookup yields CDR1 SEHNR and CDR2 FQNEAQ (reference sequence). CDR3 protein: CASSQRLAGGSSYEQYF. For the CDR3, the DNA is TGTGCCAGCAGCCAGAGACTAGCGGGGGGTAGCTCCTACGAGCAGTACTTC.

The V and J genes are TRBV4-2 and TRBJ1-2; tentatively, D is TRBD1 (5 bases). The germline gives CDR1 LGHNA, CDR2 YNFKEQ. V dropped 1 base and J dropped 2 bases, with 11 bases sitting between them. This CDR3 contains 15 residues. The CDR3 loop is CASSQGQAGNYGYTF. DNA of the CDR3: TGTGCCAGCAGCCAAGGCCAGGCAGGGAACTATGGCTACACCTTC.

This clone was seen a few times. V and J are TRBV9 and TRBJ2-1; 9 nucleotides match TRBD2. The J segment lost 0 bases and the V segment lost 0 bases, leaving 4 bases of the junction unmatched. Germline V gene lookup returns CDR1 SGDLS and CDR2 YYNGEE. This CDR3 spans 17 amino acids. CDR3 amino acids: CASSVGGTSRSYNEQFF. The CDR3 DNA follows: TGTGCCAGCAGCGTAGGGGGGACTAGCCGCTCCTACAATGAGCAGTTCTTC.

There are a few counts of this clone. This chain links TRBV6-6 with TRBJ1-5, with D uncertain. V was cut by 2 bases and J by 7 bases, with 9 bases left in between. CDR1 and CDR2 (germline): MNHNY, SVGAGI (reference sequence). This CDR3 is 13 amino acids long. The CDR3 sequence is CASSYNSQQPQHF. The CDR3 DNA follows: TGTGCCAGCAGTTACAACAGCCAGCAGCCCCAGCATTTT.

The J gene is TRBJ1-4, the V gene TRBV29-1; the D is unclear. CDR3 length: 12 amino acids. Germline V CDR1 and CDR2: SQVTM, ANQGSEA. Trimming left V 6 bases short and J 1 base short, with 6 bases between. The CDR3 DNA sequence: TGCAGCGTACGGGAAACTAATGAAAAACTGTTTTTT. The encoded protein is CSVRETNEKLFF. The full variable domain, with the rest looked up from reference TRBV29-1 and TRBJ1-4, is SAVISQKPSRDICQRGTSLTIQCQVDSQVTMMFWYRQQPGQSLTLIATANQGSEATYESGFVIDKFPISRPNLTFSTLTVSNMSPEDSSIYLCSVRETNEKLFFGSGTQLSVL.

This clone was counted only a few times. This chain uses TRBV5-1 with TRBJ2-1; unclear D gene. The CDR3 runs to 16 residues. V lost 2 bases and J 1 base, leaving 13 bases between the germline ends. Per the germline V gene, CDR1 is SGHRS and CDR2 is YFSETQ. The DNA for the CDR3 is TGCGCCAGCAGCTTCTCTCGGCGGTCTTCCTACAATGAGCAGTTCTTC. This encodes CASSFSRRSSYNEQFF.

The V call is TRBV6-5, the J call TRBJ1-4, with D possibly TRBD1 on 5 matching bases. Germline V lookup: CDR1 MNHEY, CDR2 SVGAGI. V lost 5 bases and J lost 5, with 12 bases in between. CDR3 length: 14 residues. CDR3 region: CASSEDRRNEKLFF. CDR3 DNA: TGTGCCAGCAGTGAAGACAGAAGAAATGAAAAACTGTTTTTT.

The chain has TRBV6-6 and TRBJ2-3; 8 bases agree with TRBD2. V lost 8 bases, J lost 3 bases, and 7 bases stayed unmatched. The CDR3 runs to 14 residues. Germline CDR1 is MNHNY and CDR2 is SVGAGI (reference sequence). The CDR3 is CASRAGVATDTQYF. DNA for the CDR3: TGTGCCAGCCGAGCGGGAGTTGCGACAGATACGCAGTATTTT.

This clone turned up a few times. This chain uses TRBV10-3 with TRBJ1-5; D is unclear. Per the germline V gene, CDR1 is ENHRY and CDR2 is SYGVKD. V lost 3 bases, J lost 5 bases, and 11 bases lay in between. The CDR3 has 14 residues. The CDR3 protein is CAISDVGRDQPQHF. The CDR3 DNA is TGTGCCATCAGTGACGTTGGGAGGGATCAGCCCCAGCATTTT.

The count of this clone is one. J is TRBJ2-7 and V is TRBV7-8; D gene ambiguous. V was pared by 1 base and J by 2 bases, with 6 bases between. CDR1 and CDR2 (germline): SGHVS, FQNEAQ. The CDR3 sequence is 13 residues long. The CDR3 region has the DNA TGTGCCAGCAGCTTAGACTTTACCTACGAGCAGTACTTC. Its protein is CASSLDFTYEQYF.

V gene TRBV5-1 combines with J gene TRBJ2-1; 13 bases line up with TRBD2. The germline gives CDR1 SGHRS, CDR2 YFSETQ. The V and J ends lost 4 bases and 9 bases, in that order; junction bases with no gene match: 10. The CDR3 totals 16 residues. This CDR3 is CASSLAPLAGGVEQFF. DNA of the CDR3: TGCGCCAGCAGCCTGGCCCCACTAGCGGGAGGGGTTGAGCAGTTCTTC. Full variable domain (rest looked up from reference TRBV5-1 and TRBJ2-1): KAGVTQTPRYLIKTRGQQVTLSCSPISGHRSVSWYQQTPGQGLQFLFEYFSETQRNKGNFPGRFSGRQFSNSRSEMNVSTLELGDSALYLCASSLAPLAGGVEQFFGPGTRLTVL.

This chain uses TRBV18 with TRBJ2-1, with 8 bases identical to TRBD2. V lost 3 bases, J lost 7 bases, and 8 bases stayed unmatched. The germline CDR1 and CDR2 sequences are KGHSH and LQKENI. The CDR3 extends over 15 amino acids. The CDR3 protein is CASSPDSGTRNEQFF. CDR3 bases: TGTGCCAGCTCACCCGATTCCGGGACTAGGAATGAGCAGTTCTTC.

This clone has a handful of counts. This rearrangement joins TRBV7-2 to TRBJ2-7; 7 positions agree with TRBD1. Trimming cost V 5 bases and J 2 bases; bases outside gene matches: 6. The length of the CDR3 is 14 residues. Germline assignment: CDR1 SGHTA and CDR2 FQGNSA. The CDR3 loop reads CASSPWDRTYEQYF. In nucleotides, the CDR3 is TGTGCCAGCAGCCCCTGGGACAGAACCTACGAGCAGTACTTC.

The CDR3 protein is CASLSGHQNQPQHF. The CDR3 DNA reads as TGTGCCAGTCTTTCGGGACACCAAAATCAGCCCCAGCATTTT. The rearrangement links TRBV6-1 to TRBJ1-5; TRBD1 is a possible D gene (6 bases). Germline V gene lookup returns CDR1 MNHNS and CDR2 SASEGT. Deletions cut 9 bases from V and 4 bases from J, with 16 bases between. CDR3 length: 14 amino acids.

The V call is TRBV18, the J call TRBJ1-3; no firm D call. The V gene's germline CDR1 is KGHSH and CDR2 LQKENI. The CDR3 spans 16 residues. The V and J ends lost 3 bases and 0 bases respectively, with 12 bases between them. The CDR3 region has the DNA TGTGCCAGCTCACCTGACGGGAAACGCTCTGGAAACACCATATATTTT. Its protein is CASSPDGKRSGNTIYF.

This clone occurred a few times. The chain couples TRBV7-9 to TRBJ1-1, with 8 bases identical to TRBD1. Germline loops: CDR1 SEHNR, CDR2 FQNEAQ (reference sequence). CDR3 length equals 14 residues. Losses at the gene ends were 4 bases for V and 4 bases for J; bases not matched to a gene: 5. CDR3 DNA sequence: TGTGCCAGCAGCTCTCAGGGGGCGAGCACTGAAGCTTTCTTT. Protein product: CASSSQGASTEAFF.

The chain uses TRBV5-6 and TRBJ1-4, with TRBD1 matching 7 bases. Trimming cost V 2 bases and J 5 bases; bases outside gene matches: 6. The CDR3 is 15 amino acids. The germline V gene encodes CDR1 SGHDT and CDR2 YYEEEE. The CDR3 sequence is CASSFRDRENEKLFF. The CDR3 DNA sequence: TGTGCCAGCAGCTTCCGGGACAGAGAGAATGAAAAACTGTTTTTT.

This clone was counted many times. The chain couples TRBV7-2 to TRBJ2-6; no reliable D call. Per the germline V gene, CDR1 is SGHTA and CDR2 is FQGNSA. The CDR3 spans 16 residues. The V end was cut by 0 bases, the J end by 4 bases, with 10 bases between. The chain's CDR3 is CASSLASGSGANVLTF. For the CDR3, the DNA is TGTGCCAGCAGCTTAGCCTCCGGGTCCGGGGCCAACGTCCTGACTTTC.

In this sample, this clone turned up a few times. The gene calls are TRBV4-2 and TRBJ1-1; a weak D match, TRBD1 (5 bases). This CDR3 has 16 amino acids. CDR1 and CDR2 (germline): LGHNA, YNFKEQ. With 1 base removed from V and 0 bases from J, the gap between germline ends came to 12 bases. The CDR3 bases are TGTGCCAGCAGCCAAGTTGACAGACAAATGAACACTGAAGCTTTCTTT. Encoded protein: CASSQVDRQMNTEAFF.

A few counts support this clone. This chain links TRBV18 with TRBJ1-2; TRBD1 aligns across 9 bases. The CDR3 is 12 residues long. V trimming: 8 bases; J trimming: 3 bases; junction bases outside the gene matches: 1. Looked up from germline, CDR1 is KGHSH and CDR2 is LQKENI. CDR3 amino acids: CASTGGYYGYTF. In nucleotides, the CDR3 is TGTGCCAGCACAGGGGGCTACTATGGCTACACCTTC. Looking up the rest from reference TRBV18 and TRBJ1-2 gives the full variable domain: NAGVMQNPRHLVRRRGQEARLRCSPMKGHSHVYWYRQLPEEGLKFMVYLQKENIIDESGMPKERFSAEFPKEGPSILRIQQVVRGDSAAYFCASTGGYYGYTFGSGTRLTVV.

A few counts support this clone. This chain uses TRBV7-2 with TRBJ1-5, with D perhaps matching TRBD1 (5 bases). Germline assignment: CDR1 SGHTA and CDR2 FQGNSA. CDR3 length equals 12 residues. Here the CDR3 reads CWGEDSNQPQHF. Here the CDR3 DNA reads TGTTGGGGGGAGGATAGCAATCAGCCCCAGCATTTT.

The table lists this clone with a few counts. This chain uses TRBV29-1 with TRBJ2-1; TRBD2 agrees at 15 bases. Germline V gene sequence: CDR1 SQVTM, CDR2 ANQGSEA. The junction had 7 bases not matched to a gene; V was cut back by 8 bases and J by 8 bases. This CDR3 has 14 residues. CDR3 coding DNA: TGCAGCCCCCAAGGACTAGCGGGAGGGGATGAGCAGTTCTTC. Amino acids: CSPQGLAGGDEQFF.

V is TRBV10-3 and J is TRBJ2-5, with 10 nucleotides matching TRBD2. V trimming: 6 bases; J trimming: 5 bases; junction bases outside the gene matches: 6. The CDR3 contains 14 residues. Germline lookup yields CDR1 ENHRY and CDR2 SYGVKD. Written as DNA, the CDR3 is TGTGCCATCAGGGCCGGGACTAGCGACGAGACCCAGTACTTC. This encodes CAIRAGTSDETQYF.